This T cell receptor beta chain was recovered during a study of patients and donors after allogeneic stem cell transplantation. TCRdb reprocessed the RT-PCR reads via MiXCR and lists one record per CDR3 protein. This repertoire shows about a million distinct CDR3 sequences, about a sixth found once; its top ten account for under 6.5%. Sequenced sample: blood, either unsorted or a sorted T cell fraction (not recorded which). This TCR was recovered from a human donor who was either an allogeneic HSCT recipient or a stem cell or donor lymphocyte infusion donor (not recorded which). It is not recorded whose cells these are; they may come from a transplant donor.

In DNA form, the CDR3 reads TGTGCCAGCAGCAATCGGGGGCGGATTCAGCCCCAGCATTTT. Amino acids: CASSNRGRIQPQHF. The genes are TRBV27 and TRBJ1-5; the D gene is possibly TRBD1 (6 bases). The CDR3 loop spans 14 amino acids. Deletions cut 6 bases from V and 6 bases from J, with 15 bases between. Per germline, CDR1 MNHEY and CDR2 SMNVEV (reference sequence).